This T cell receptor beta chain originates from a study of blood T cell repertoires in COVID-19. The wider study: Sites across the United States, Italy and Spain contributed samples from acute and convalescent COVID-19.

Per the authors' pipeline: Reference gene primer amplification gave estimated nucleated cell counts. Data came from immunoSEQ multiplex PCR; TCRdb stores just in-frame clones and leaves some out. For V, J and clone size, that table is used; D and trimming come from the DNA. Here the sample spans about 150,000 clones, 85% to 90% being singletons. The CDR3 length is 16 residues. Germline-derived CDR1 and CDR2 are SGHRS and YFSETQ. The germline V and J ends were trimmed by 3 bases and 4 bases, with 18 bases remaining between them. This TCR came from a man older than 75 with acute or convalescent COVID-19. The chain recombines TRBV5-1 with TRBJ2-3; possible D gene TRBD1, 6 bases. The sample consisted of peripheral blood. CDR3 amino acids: CASSSSGETAADTQYF. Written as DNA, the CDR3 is TGCGCCAGCAGCTCTTCAGGGGAAACCGCGGCAGATACGCAGTATTTT.